This T cell receptor beta chain stems from a study of blood T cell repertoires in COVID-19. Some clones are missing from TCRdb's copy, which holds only in-frame ones; the method was immunoSEQ multiplex PCR. The sample holds some 220,000 clones; 70% to 90% are singletons and the top ten take over 2.5%. Germline V gives CDR1 LNHDA, CDR2 SQIVND (reference sequence). The CDR3 contains 12 residues. Trimming left V 5 bases short and J 8 bases short, with 12 bases between. The sequenced sample consisted of peripheral blood. This clonotype originated in a man in his fifties or sixties who had recovered from COVID-19. The chain combines TRBV19 with TRBJ1-1; D is possibly TRBD1 (6 bases). CDR3 in amino acids: CASSLQGREAFF. The CDR3 nucleotides read TGTGCCAGTAGTCTACAGGGACGGGAAGCTTTCTTT.